A single sample gave rise to the 3 T cell receptor beta chains below, sequenced in a study of cytomegalovirus exposure and HLA in healthy donors. Vbeta (60) and Jbeta (13) primers were used in the PCR. The protocol was immunoSEQ multiplex PCR, while the TCRdb copy is restricted to in-frame clones and leaves out a portion. Here the sample spans around 150,000 clones, 50% to 75% being singletons. The sample taken for sequencing was PBMCs. These receptors were obtained from a woman between 25 and 40 years old in good health and CMV-seropositive.

This clone was counted between two and nine times. The chain combines TRBV18 with TRBJ1-4, with 10 positions matching TRBD1. Trimming removed 5 bases from V and 6 bases from J; junction bases left unmatched: 12. This CDR3 contains 17 residues. Germline V lookup: CDR1 KGHSH, CDR2 LQKENI. The CDR3 reads CASSSGTGVGLDEKLFF. In nucleotides, the CDR3 is TGTGCCAGCTCATCCGGGACAGGGGTTGGTCTAGATGAAAAACTGTTTTTT.

V and J are TRBV11-2 and TRBJ1-5; no clear D. Germline V gives CDR1 SGHAT, CDR2 FQNNGV. Trimming pared 1 base from V and 7 bases from J, leaving 8 bases between. This CDR3 spans 13 amino acids. As DNA, the CDR3 is TGTGCCAGCAGCTTAGTCGAGGAGCAGCCCCAGCATTTT. It is translated as CASSLVEEQPQHF.

The chain employs TRBV2 and TRBJ1-1; D call uncertain. The CDR3 totals 14 residues. CDR1 and CDR2 from the germline V gene are SNHLY and FYNNEI. V shed 4 bases and J shed 4 bases, with 13 bases lying between them. CDR3 sequence (DNA): TGTGCCAGCAGTGTGGCGGGAGGAGGCACTGAAGCTTTCTTT. The encoded protein is CASSVAGGGTEAFF.